Listed here are 27 T cell receptor beta chains from one sample, sequenced in a study of blood T cell repertoires in COVID-19. The method was immunoSEQ multiplex PCR; TCRdb's version includes in-frame clones alone and lacks a portion of them. The table has 250,000 or so clones, approximately 82% seen once; the top ten hold roughly 3.2%. The specimen sequenced was peripheral blood. Receptor source: a woman under 30 with acute or convalescent COVID-19.

The chain has TRBV11-1 and TRBJ2-1; 7 bases fit TRBD2. Germline CDR1 is SGHAT and CDR2 is FQDESV (reference sequence). The V segment lost 2 bases and the J segment 5 bases; nucleotides outside the gene matches: 6. This CDR3 region has 15 residues. CDR3 DNA sequence: TGTGCCAGCAGCTTAAGTCTAGCGGATAACAATGAGCAGTTCTTC. Its translation: CASSLSLADNNEQFF.

This chain uses TRBV4-3 with TRBJ1-6; 7 positions match TRBD1. From germline, CDR1 is LGHNA and CDR2 YSLEER. CDR3 size: 16 residues. The J segment lost 6 bases and the V segment lost 3 bases, leaving 8 bases of the junction unmatched. The CDR3 reads CASSQEGAGPNSPLHF. The DNA of the CDR3 is TGCGCCAGCAGCCAGGAGGGGGCAGGGCCTAATTCACCCCTCCACTTT.

The V call is TRBV6-6, the J call TRBJ2-1; D remains unclear. The CDR3 is 16 amino acids. Trimming cost V 6 bases and J 0 bases, with 15 bases left between them. The germline V gene encodes CDR1 MNHNY and CDR2 SVGAGI (reference sequence). CDR3 amino acids: CASRETEQSSYNEQFF. CDR3 sequence (DNA): TGTGCCAGCAGGGAGACTGAGCAAAGCTCCTACAATGAGCAGTTCTTC.

The chain employs TRBV13 and TRBJ1-1; tentative D call: TRBD1 (5 bases). CDR1 and CDR2 from the germline V gene are PRHDT and FYEKMQ (reference sequence). V lost 3 bases and J 5 bases, leaving 10 bases between the germline ends. The CDR3 has 13 amino acids. CDR3 nucleotide sequence: TGTGCCAGCAGCTTGCTGGGGCGGACTGAAGCTTTCTTT. Protein product: CASSLLGRTEAFF.

CDR3 loop: CASSRGTSEQYF. The CDR3 DNA is TGTGCCAGCAGCCGCGGGACTAGCGAGCAGTACTTC. The chain is built from TRBV6-5 and TRBJ2-7; 8 bases agree with TRBD2. This CDR3 contains 12 residues. In germline, CDR1 is MNHEY, CDR2 SVGAGI. After removal of 6 bases from V and 6 bases from J, the junction contained 4 bases not matched to a gene.

The chain couples TRBV14 to TRBJ1-3; no clear D gene. Looked up from germline, CDR1 is SGHDN and CDR2 is FVKESK. The ends were cut back, 1 base at V and 4 bases at J, with 14 bases in the middle. The CDR3 is 16 residues long. The CDR3 DNA reads as TGTGCCAGCAGCCAAGCGGCGGCGCCGAAGGGAAACACCATATATTTT. As protein: CASSQAAAPKGNTIYF.

The V and J genes are TRBV7-9 and TRBJ1-2, with unresolved D. V lost 5 bases and J lost 5, with 15 bases in between. The length of the CDR3 is 14 residues. CDR1 and CDR2 from the germline V gene are SEHNR and FQNEAQ (reference sequence). The CDR3 nucleotides are TGTGCCAGCAGCCGATTGGAGGTGAAATATGGCTACACCTTC. Amino acids: CASSRLEVKYGYTF.

The J gene is TRBJ2-7, the V gene TRBV11-2; TRBD2 agrees at 8 bases. This CDR3 comprises 17 residues. Per the germline V gene, CDR1 is SGHAT and CDR2 is FQNNGV. V shed 1 base, J shed 4 bases, and the junction held 12 bases outside the gene matches. CDR3 bases: TGTGCCAGCAGCTTAGTGTCCCCCCTAGCGGGTTCATACGAGCAGTACTTC. Encoded protein: CASSLVSPLAGSYEQYF.

This clone was observed a few times. This chain links TRBV19 with TRBJ1-5, with a weak D call TRBD1 (5 bases). Per germline, CDR1 LNHDA and CDR2 SQIVND (reference sequence). This CDR3 spans 14 amino acids. V shed 2 bases and J shed 5 bases, with 10 bases lying between them. The CDR3 loop is CASSIQGVDQPQHF. The CDR3, as DNA: TGTGCCAGTAGTATACAGGGTGTGGATCAGCCCCAGCATTTT.

Only one count was recorded for this clone. The chain recombines TRBV19 with TRBJ1-2, with 10 bases lining up with TRBD1. CDR3 length: 13 residues. V trimming: 6 bases; J trimming: 8 bases; junction bases outside the gene matches: 6. CDR1 LNHDA and CDR2 SQIVND come from the germline V gene (reference sequence). The CDR3 sequence is CASSPDRGSGYTF. Written as DNA, the CDR3 is TGTGCCAGTAGCCCGGACAGGGGGAGCGGCTACACCTTC.

The chain joins TRBV6-2 or TRBV6-3 to TRBJ1-5; no firm D call. Germline-derived CDR1 and CDR2 are MNHEY and SVGEGT. The V end lost 2 bases, the J end lost 7 bases, and 12 bases lay between the germline ends. The CDR3 length is 14 residues. In DNA, the CDR3 is TGTGCCAGCAGTTACATTAGCAGTGAACAGCCCCAGCATTTT. Its translation is CASSYISSEQPQHF.

V usage is TRBV24-1 and J usage is TRBJ2-7, with 9 bases matching TRBD2. Trimming cost V 1 base and J 3 bases; bases outside gene matches: 6. Germline CDR1 is KGHDR and CDR2 is SFDVKD. The CDR3 is made up of 16 amino acids. The CDR3 bases are TGTGCCACCAGTGATTTAGCGGGAGGCACCTTCTACGAGCAGTACTTC. It encodes CATSDLAGGTFYEQYF.

The chain links TRBV5-1 to TRBJ2-3; D is undetermined. Germline V gene sequence: CDR1 SGHRS, CDR2 YFSETQ. V gave up 6 bases and J gave up 0 bases, with 17 bases separating them. The CDR3 runs 16 residues. CDR3 DNA sequence: TGCGCCAGCAATAAGGAGCCCACCGGGAGCACAGATACGCAGTATTTT. Its protein is CASNKEPTGSTDTQYF. Variable domain in full (rest from reference TRBV5-1 and TRBJ2-3): KAGVTQTPRYLIKTRGQQVTLSCSPISGHRSVSWYQQTPGQGLQFLFEYFSETQRNKGNFPGRFSGRQFSNSRSEMNVSTLELGDSALYLCASNKEPTGSTDTQYFGPGTRLTVL.

The CDR3 is CASSVRGILAGGTDTQYF. The CDR3 DNA is TGTGCCAGCAGCGTAAGGGGGATCCTAGCGGGAGGCACAGATACGCAGTATTTT. The rearrangement uses TRBV9 and TRBJ2-3; 10 bases are shared with TRBD2. Germline V gives CDR1 SGDLS, CDR2 YYNGEE. This CDR3 spans 18 amino acids. With 1 base clipped from V and 1 base from J, the junction kept 9 bases outside the gene matches.

This clone was observed a single time. The gene calls are TRBV7-8 and TRBJ1-5; tentatively, D is TRBD1 (5 bases). Trimming removed 3 bases from V and 5 bases from J, with 17 bases in between. Germline values: CDR1 SGHVS, CDR2 FQNEAQ. This CDR3 has 16 residues. For the CDR3, the DNA is TGTGCCAGCAGCTTCGATTTAGTATGGGGGGATCAGCCCCAGCATTTT. Its translation is CASSFDLVWGDQPQHF.

This clone was detected a few times. The chain carries TRBV11-1 and TRBJ2-3; maybe TRBD1 (6 bases). The germline CDR1 and CDR2 sequences are SGHAT and FQDESV (reference sequence). Trimming left V 5 bases short and J 2 bases short, with 17 bases between. This CDR3 is built from 16 residues. The CDR3 DNA sequence: TGTGCCAGCAGCCCACAGGGTATGAGGTCCACAGATACGCAGTATTTT. Its protein is CASSPQGMRSTDTQYF. The whole variable domain, filled in from reference TRBV11-1 and TRBJ2-3, reads EAEVAQSPRYKITEKSQAVAFWCDPISGHATLYWYRQILGQGPELLVQFQDESVVDDSQLPKDRFSAERLKGVDSTLKIQPAELGDSAMYLCASSPQGMRSTDTQYFGPGTRLTVL.

The V gene is TRBV7-2, the J gene TRBJ2-7; 9 bases map to TRBD2. The CDR3 has 14 residues. The germline CDR1 and CDR2 sequences are SGHTA and FQGNSA. V shed 5 bases and J 5 bases; nucleotides not matched to a gene: 7. CDR3: CASSISGSAHEQYF. As DNA, the CDR3 is TGTGCCAGCAGCATTAGCGGGAGTGCCCACGAGCAGTACTTC.

The chain uses TRBV19 and TRBJ2-7, with D possibly matching TRBD2 (5 bases). This CDR3 has 15 amino acids. V gave up 9 bases and J gave up 2 bases, with 20 bases separating them. Germline assignment: CDR1 LNHDA and CDR2 SQIVND (reference sequence). CDR3 nucleotide sequence: TGTGCCAGCAGAACGGGGTCGGACGGAACCTACGAGCAGTACTTC. Translation: CASRTGSDGTYEQYF.

V is TRBV28 and J is TRBJ2-1, with 13 bases fitting TRBD2. V lost 5 bases, J lost 9 bases, and 7 bases stayed unmatched. Per the germline V gene, CDR1 is MDHEN and CDR2 is SYDVKM. The CDR3 loop spans 15 amino acids. The CDR3 sequence: CASSPGLAGAGEQFF. The CDR3, as DNA: TGTGCCAGCAGTCCTGGACTAGCGGGAGCCGGTGAGCAGTTCTTC.

V usage is TRBV6-2 or TRBV6-3 and J usage is TRBJ1-5; D is possibly TRBD1 (6 bases). Looked up from germline, CDR1 is MNHEY and CDR2 is SVGEGT. The V gene lost 2 bases and the J gene lost 1 base, with 6 bases spanning the gap. There are 14 residues in the CDR3. This CDR3 reads CASSYGQSNQPQHF. The CDR3, as DNA: TGTGCCAGCAGTTACGGACAGAGCAATCAGCCCCAGCATTTT.

This clone has a single count. V usage is TRBV10-3 and J usage is TRBJ1-1, with 7 bases aligning to TRBD1. V was pared by 10 bases and J by 2 bases, with 7 bases of the junction left unmatched. CDR1 ENHRY and CDR2 SYGVKD come from the germline V gene. The CDR3 runs to 13 residues. The CDR3 bases are TGTGCCACCCTGGGACAGATTAACACTGAAGCTTTCTTT. Translation gives CATLGQINTEAFF.

Of note for this clone: The same CDR3 is also encoded by other DNA sequences in this sample. The chain employs TRBV28 and TRBJ2-3; 7 nucleotides match TRBD1. CDR1 is MDHEN, CDR2 SYDVKM, per germline. The CDR3 runs to 14 residues. V dropped 1 base and J dropped 3; count of bases not matched to a gene: 1. This CDR3 is CASSLSGGTDTQYF. The CDR3 bases are TGTGCCAGCAGTTTATCAGGGGGTACAGATACGCAGTATTTT.

The CDR3, as DNA: TGTGCCAGCAGCTTGGACAGCCTGTATGGCTACACCTTC. Its translation: CASSLDSLYGYTF. The chain is built from TRBV5-4 and TRBJ1-2, with D uncertain. The CDR3 runs to 13 residues. Trimming stripped 0 bases from V and 5 bases from J, with 8 bases between. Germline lookup yields CDR1 SGHNT and CDR2 YYREEE (reference sequence).

This clone showed up just once. The junction shows a germline mismatch at one end, possibly a read error. The chain employs TRBV6-2 or TRBV6-3 and TRBJ2-2; 8 nucleotides align to TRBD2. Germline V gene sequence: CDR1 MNHEY, CDR2 SVGEGT. The CDR3 has 12 residues. The CDR3 DNA is TGTGCCAGCAGTACACGGACTAGCCCCTTGGTTTTT. As protein: CASSTRTSPLVF.

V gene TRBV24-1 combines with J gene TRBJ1-5, with D perhaps TRBD1 (5 bases). The CDR3 covers 14 residues. V lost 5 bases and J 3 bases, leaving 10 bases between the germline ends. In germline, CDR1 is KGHDR, CDR2 SFDVKD. As DNA, the CDR3 is TGTGCCACCAGTGGGTCAGGGATCAATCAGCCCCAGCATTTT. Encoded protein: CATSGSGINQPQHF.

The chain combines TRBV15 with TRBJ1-2; D possibly corresponds to TRBD1 (5 bases). There are 16 residues in the CDR3. Germline lookup yields CDR1 LNHNV and CDR2 YYDKDF (reference sequence). V lost 5 bases to trimming and J lost 5 bases, with 21 bases between them. The CDR3 coding sequence is TGTGCCACCAGCCCCCCCATCGGGGGGGGGAGTTATGGCTACACCTTC. Protein sequence: CATSPPIGGGSYGYTF.

The chain has TRBV4-3 and TRBJ2-5, with D maybe TRBD1 (6 bases). Germline loops: CDR1 LGHNA, CDR2 YSLEER. Trimming pared 1 base from V and 5 bases from J, leaving 14 bases between. CDR3 length equals 15 residues. The CDR3 bases are TGCGCCAGCAGCCAAGGTGGGGCAGGGGTGGAGACCCAGTACTTC. Its protein product is CASSQGGAGVETQYF.